This entry features one TCR beta chain sequence. What it recognizes is unknown. As for treatment: approximately 9-day PBMC culture with coronavirus spike peptide pools or control peptides (ViraFEST assay). ViraFEST grew antigen-specific T cells using peptide pools, then sequenced TCRs. Sequenced with the Oncomine TCR Beta short-read assay was DNA taken from cultured CD4+ T cells. Each CDR3 protein gets one entry after TCRdb re-called the PCR reads with MiXCR. There are nearly 15,000 distinct CDR3 sequences in the sample; 52% occur only once, and less than 7.5% lies in the top ten. The sample belongs to a study of vaccination and CD4 T cells after COVID-19. Study background: The study enrolled six male and four female convalescents, two of whom were Hispanic. For post-vaccine samples, collection took place a median about 72 days after dose two, ranging from 14 to 241. Overall study findings and caveats: Relatively few convalescent patients were studied, without early post-infection timepoints.

The sequence came from a human donor who had recovered from COVID-19. What was sequenced was CD4+ T cells from blood, cultured in vitro.

DNA of the CDR3: TGCAGTGCCTCGAGAGGCGGGAGTATGGGAGAGACCCAGTACTTC. Translating it yields CSASRGGSMGETQYF. The V call is TRBV20-1, the J call TRBJ2-5; 7 bases are a match to TRBD2. Germline V gene sequence: CDR1 DFQATT, CDR2 SNEGSKA (reference sequence). The CDR3 covers 15 residues. Germline trimming cut 6 bases from V and 4 bases from J; bases unmatched to any gene: 14.